These 19 T cell receptor beta chains were sequenced from one sample in a study. Using its own MiXCR run on the 5' RACE reads, TCRdb lists one record per CDR3 protein. The sample lists approximately 44,000 distinct CDR3 sequences, 29% occurring once. The sample was memory CD4+ T cells sorted from a lymph node. The subset was: memory CD4+ T cells, CD4+CD45RO+CD25-. These receptors all come from a female donor with breast cancer.

This clonotype was recorded at least ten times. This rearrangement joins TRBV4-1 to TRBJ2-7; TRBD2 might be the D (5 bases). The V end was cut by 3 bases, the J end by 1 base, with 13 bases between. The CDR3 spans 15 residues. From germline, CDR1 is MGHRA and CDR2 YSYEKL. The CDR3 loop is CASSQGATQSYEQYF. The CDR3 bases are TGCGCCAGCAGCCAGGGAGCCACCCAATCCTACGAGCAGTACTTC.

This clonotype was observed once. The chain recombines TRBV5-4 with TRBJ2-7; the D gene could be TRBD1 or TRBD2 (5 bases each). Germline V gene sequence: CDR1 SGHNT, CDR2 YYREEE (reference sequence). This CDR3 contains 15 residues. Trimming took off 0 bases at V and 9 bases at J, with 19 bases between the two ends. CDR3 nucleotide sequence: TGTGCCAGCAGCTTGGGGTGGGGGACCCTGGCGGTGCAGTACTTC. Protein sequence: CASSLGWGTLAVQYF.

This rearrangement joins TRBV20-1 to TRBJ2-7; D unclear. Germline assignment: CDR1 DFQATT and CDR2 SNEGSKA (reference sequence). Trimming took off 0 bases at V and 5 bases at J, with 8 bases between the two ends. The length of the CDR3 is 12 residues. CDR3 DNA sequence: TGCAGTGCTAGAGATTCCGAGGACGAGCAGTACTTC. This sequence encodes CSARDSEDEQYF.

This clonotype was detected many times. The chain recombines TRBV20-1 with TRBJ2-7; D is unresolved. Germline V CDR1 and CDR2: DFQATT, SNEGSKA (reference sequence). V lost 3 bases to trimming and J lost 2 bases, with 5 bases between them. The CDR3 has 11 amino acids. CDR3 DNA: TGCAGTGCTAGGAGAACCTACGAGCAGTACTTC. Translation: CSARRTYEQYF.

This clonotype was detected a few times. The genes are TRBV12-3 or TRBV12-4 and TRBJ2-7, with 9 bases identical to TRBD1. V dropped 3 bases and J dropped 6; count of bases not matched to a gene: 6. CDR3 length equals 14 residues. CDR3 bases: TGTGCCAGCAGTTTCGGGACAGGGAGGAGCGAGCAGTACTTC. It is translated as CASSFGTGRSEQYF.

For this clonotype: This sequence may be a read error, since a much larger clone differs from it by one base. The DNA for the CDR3 is TGTGCCAGCAGCTTTAGCGGGAAGAATGGGCAGTTCTTC. Amino acids: CASSFSGKNGQFF. J is TRBJ2-1 and V is TRBV5-5; TRBD2 agrees at 8 bases. The CDR3 is made up of 13 amino acids. Germline CDR1 reads SGHKS; CDR2 reads YYEKEE (reference sequence).

V and J are TRBV12-3 or TRBV12-4 and TRBJ1-5; D is perhaps TRBD1 (5 bases). This CDR3 spans 14 amino acids. Trimming stripped 6 bases from V and 10 bases from J, with 19 bases between. CDR3 in amino acids: CASSPLGRISPQHF. The CDR3 nucleotides are TGTGCCAGCAGCCCACTGGGACGGATCTCACCCCAGCATTTT.

The chain carries TRBV6-4 and TRBJ2-1, with 10 bases lining up with TRBD2. Losses at the gene ends were 3 bases for V and 7 bases for J; bases not matched to a gene: 0. CDR1 and CDR2 from the germline V gene are MRHNA and SNTAGT. CDR3 size: 13 residues. CDR3 in amino acids: CASSETSGNEQFF. The CDR3 DNA reads TGTGCCAGCAGTGAGACTAGCGGGAATGAGCAGTTCTTC.

This clonotype was counted at least ten times. This chain connects TRBV28 to TRBJ2-7, with D perhaps matching TRBD2 (7 bases). The CDR3 length is 15 residues. The ends were cut back, 4 bases at V and 4 bases at J, with 17 bases in the middle. Germline assignment: CDR1 MDHEN and CDR2 SYDVKM. CDR3 nucleotide sequence: TGTGCCAGCAGTTGGGGGGGCGCGGAGGAATACGAGCAGTACTTC. Its translation: CASSWGGAEEYEQYF. The whole variable domain, remainder taken from reference TRBV28 and TRBJ2-7, is DVKVTQSSRYLVKRTGEKVFLECVQDMDHENMFWYRQDPGLGLRLIYFSYDVKMKEKGDIPEGYSVSREKKERFSLILESASTNQTSMYLCASSWGGAEEYEQYFGPGTRLTVT.

The genes are TRBV12-3 or TRBV12-4 and TRBJ2-1, with TRBD2 matching over 10 bases. V shed 4 bases, J shed 5 bases, and the junction held 2 bases outside the gene matches. This CDR3 spans 14 amino acids. In nucleotides, the CDR3 is TGTGCCAGCAGTTGGACTAGCGGACACAATGAGCAGTTCTTC. This translates into CASSWTSGHNEQFF.

This chain uses TRBV3-1 with TRBJ2-2; TRBD2 agrees at 12 bases. Germline trimming cut 4 bases from V and 6 bases from J; bases unmatched to any gene: 6. Germline values: CDR1 LGHDT, CDR2 YNNKEL (reference sequence). This CDR3 has 16 residues. The CDR3 nucleotides are TGTGCCAGCAGCCCTCGGACTAGCGGGACGGCCGGGGAGCTGTTTTTT. This sequence encodes CASSPRTSGTAGELFF.

The chain has TRBV6-1 and TRBJ1-5, with 12 bases lining up with TRBD1. From germline, CDR1 is MNHNS and CDR2 SASEGT. The CDR3 length is 15 residues. V was pared by 7 bases and J by 2 bases, with 3 bases of the junction left unmatched. Here the CDR3 reads CASKRDRGRNQPQHF. The CDR3 DNA follows: TGTGCCAGCAAGAGGGACAGGGGGCGCAATCAGCCCCAGCATTTT.

The chain couples TRBV13 to TRBJ2-5; 7 bases are shared with TRBD1. Germline assignment: CDR1 PRHDT and CDR2 FYEKMQ (reference sequence). This CDR3 region has 14 residues. The V and J ends lost 0 bases and 5 bases, in that order; junction bases with no gene match: 3. The CDR3 protein is CASSLGQGLETQYF. The DNA for the CDR3 is TGTGCCAGCAGCTTAGGACAGGGGCTCGAGACCCAGTACTTC.

This clonotype occurred a few times. At one end the junction does not follow the germline gene, possibly because of a read error. The rearrangement links TRBV30 to TRBJ2-1; 9 positions agree with TRBD2. This CDR3 region has 14 residues. Looked up from germline, CDR1 is GTSNPN and CDR2 is SVGIG (reference sequence). CDR3 region: CAWRRLADDNEQFF. The CDR3, as DNA: TGTGCCTGGAGAAGACTAGCGGACGACAACGAGCAGTTCTTC. The entire variable domain, with the rest obtained from reference TRBV30 and TRBJ2-1, is as follows: SQTIHQWPATLVQPVGSPLSLECTVEGTSNPNLYWYRQAAGRGLQLLFYSVGIGQISSEVPQNLSASRPQDRQFILSSKKLLLSDSGFYLCAWRRLADDNEQFFGPGTRLTVL.

This chain links TRBV5-4 with TRBJ2-5; a weak D match, TRBD1 (6 bases). Germline V gives CDR1 SGHNT, CDR2 YYREEE (reference sequence). CDR3 length: 14 amino acids. The germline V and J ends were trimmed by 2 bases and 5 bases, with 13 bases remaining between them. The CDR3: CASSLGRGEETQYF. CDR3 nucleotide sequence: TGTGCCAGCAGCTTAGGCAGGGGTGAGGAGACCCAGTACTTC.

The genes are TRBV7-9 and TRBJ2-1, with TRBD1 matching over 7 bases. This CDR3 region has 17 residues. Germline CDR1 SEHNR, CDR2 FQNEAQ (reference sequence). After removal of 8 bases from V and 0 bases from J, the junction contained 13 bases not matched to a gene. The CDR3 coding sequence is TGTGCCAGCCACGGTGGGGTGGGACAGAGCTCCTACAATGAGCAGTTCTTC. Its protein product is CASHGGVGQSSYNEQFF.

A remark on this clonotype: At one boundary the junction diverges from the germline segment, which might be a read error. The rearrangement links TRBV7-2 to TRBJ1-5, with D tentatively TRBD1 (5 bases). The CDR3 totals 15 residues. Germline V lookup: CDR1 SGHTA, CDR2 FQGNSA. Here the CDR3 DNA reads TGTGCCGGCAGCTTAAGGGGTCTTAGCAATCAGCCCCAGCATTTT. Its translation: CAGSLRGLSNQPQHF.

This rearrangement joins TRBV7-2 to TRBJ2-5; perhaps TRBD1 as D (5 bases). V was shortened by 1 base and J by 9 bases, with 15 bases between the two germline ends. CDR3 length: 14 residues. Germline V CDR1 and CDR2: SGHTA, FQGNSA. The CDR3 DNA is TGTGCCAGCAGCTTAGAGGGGCGGCAAGGGGCCCAGTACTTC. Amino acid sequence: CASSLEGRQGAQYF.

This clonotype was detected many times. The V call is TRBV20-1, the J call TRBJ2-1, with 7 bases aligning to TRBD2. The CDR3 length is 17 residues. Germline V CDR1 and CDR2: DFQATT, SNEGSKA (reference sequence). The V segment lost 0 bases and the J segment 1 base; nucleotides outside the gene matches: 9. In DNA, the CDR3 is TGCAGTGCTAGAGACCAAAGCGGGGCCCGATCCTACAATGAGCAGTTCTTC. This codes for CSARDQSGARSYNEQFF.